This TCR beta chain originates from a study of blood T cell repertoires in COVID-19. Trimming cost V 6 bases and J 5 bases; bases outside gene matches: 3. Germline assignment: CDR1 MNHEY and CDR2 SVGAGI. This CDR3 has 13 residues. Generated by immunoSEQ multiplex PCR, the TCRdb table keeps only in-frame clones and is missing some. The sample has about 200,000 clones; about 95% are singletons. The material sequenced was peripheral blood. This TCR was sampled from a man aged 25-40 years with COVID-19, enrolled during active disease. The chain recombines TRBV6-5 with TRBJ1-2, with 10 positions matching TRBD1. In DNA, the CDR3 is TGTGCCAGCAGAAGGGACAGGGGATATGGCTACACCTTC. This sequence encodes CASRRDRGYGYTF.